This T cell receptor (beta chain) was recovered during a study of cytomegalovirus exposure and HLA in healthy donors. At the level of the study: Among over 350 genotyped donors, around 80% fell in the Caucasian-associated ancestry cluster. Findings and limits, study-wide: A list of 150 or so TCR beta chains associated with cytomegalovirus was given.

Germline CDR1 MNHNS, CDR2 SASEGT. The CDR3 runs 16 residues. With V trimmed by 4 bases and J by 8 bases, 9 bases remained unmatched. The PCR ran on 60 Vbeta and 13 Jbeta primers. Methods used by the authors: A later analysis tallied about 80 million unique TCR beta chains, 9 million to 12 million of them shared. Method: immunoSEQ multiplex PCR; TCRdb's copy keeps in-frame clones and lacks some. V, J and clone size are taken as reported in that table, and D and trimming were inferred from the DNA itself. The repertoire holds 100,000 or so clones, less than 75% seen once, with roughly a tenth in the top ten. Details on this clone: Its specificity is unknown.

This chain connects TRBV6-1 to TRBJ2-1, with 12 bases matching TRBD2. Sample: PBMCs. The TCR sequence derives from a man in his forties in good health and CMV-seropositive. The CDR3 protein is CASSGTSGMYGDEQFF. As DNA, the CDR3 is TGTGCCAGCAGTGGGACTAGCGGGATGTATGGGGATGAGCAGTTCTTC.